This T cell receptor beta chain is from a study of CD8 T cells in Susac syndrome. This CDR3 spans 16 amino acids. Germline values: CDR1 MNHEY, CDR2 SMNVEV (reference sequence). J gave up 2 bases and V 2 bases, and 6 bases lay outside the gene matches. With random hexamers, reverse transcription was performed on about 0.5 to 1 ug of RNA. It was immunoSEQ multiplex PCR that amplified TCR beta CDR3 across 54 Vbeta and 13 Jbeta. Each CDR3 protein gets one entry after TCRdb re-called the immunoSEQ multiplex PCR reads with MiXCR. The sample includes about 180,000 distinct CDR3 sequences, 85% to 95% seen only once; the top ten take 0.15% to 0.2%. Overall study findings and caveats: The study recognized that its TCR sequencing and HLA analysis covered a relatively small number of individuals.

Note on this clonotype: The antigen remains unidentified.

The genes are TRBV27 and TRBJ2-5, with 9 bases aligning to TRBD2. The sequencing sample was made of CD8+ T cells from PBMCs. This receptor was identified in a human donor with multiple sclerosis. The CDR3 reads CASSLDSGRPQETQYF. In DNA form, the CDR3 reads TGTGCCAGCAGTTTAGATAGCGGGAGACCGCAAGAGACCCAGTACTTC.